This T cell receptor (beta chain) is from a study of shared clonotypes between healthy human individuals. Whole-study results and caveats: Relative to clonotypes present in all four donors, those not shared had lower generation probabilities.

The CDR3 is made up of 14 amino acids. V lost 0 bases, J lost 6 bases, and 9 bases lay in between. Germline lookup yields CDR1 MNHEY and CDR2 SVGAGI. Naive CD8 isolation took CD45RO-negative cells positively selected for CCR7 and excluded terminally differentiated effector memory CD45RA+ cells. A word on this clone: The antigen remains unidentified.

Clones were read by immunoSEQ multiplex PCR, and TCRdb kept only the in-frame ones, dropping some. The data hold roughly 2,000,000 clones, with roughly 95% observed a single time. Sequences were obtained from naive CD8+ T cells sorted from blood. This clonotype was sampled from a young man in good health. V is TRBV6-5 and J is TRBJ2-1, with D hard to call. The CDR3 nucleotides are TGTGCCAGCAGTTACTCAAGCCCCAGCAATGAGCAGTTCTTC. Residues: CASSYSSPSNEQFF.